Below are 23 T cell receptor beta chains sequenced from a single sample in a study of shared clonotypes between healthy human individuals. The method was immunoSEQ multiplex PCR; TCRdb's version includes in-frame clones alone and lacks a portion of them. The profile shows 2 million to 2.5 million clones, more than 85% of them singletons. Source material: naive CD4+ T cells from PBMCs. The subset denotes: CD45RA+ positively selected. Receptors were obtained from a man aged 18 to 30 in good health. Some clones in this sample may be carry-over from other donors' samples.

The V call is TRBV10-3, the J call TRBJ2-6; no clear D gene. This CDR3 has 15 amino acids. V lost 7 bases, J lost 4 bases, and 14 bases lay in between. Germline lookup yields CDR1 ENHRY and CDR2 SYGVKD. As DNA, the CDR3 is TGTGCCATCAAGGCGGCCCTTGCGGGGGCCAACGTCCTGACTTTC. This codes for CAIKAALAGANVLTF.

The V gene is TRBV28, the J gene TRBJ2-7; TRBD2 aligns across 15 bases. The trim removed 6 bases at V and 3 bases at J, leaving 9 bases unmatched. The CDR3 contains 17 residues. CDR1 and CDR2 (germline): MDHEN, SYDVKM. Here the CDR3 DNA reads TGTGCCAGCAGCTTCGGACTAGCGGGAGGGCCCAACTACGAGCAGTACTTC. Amino acids: CASSFGLAGGPNYEQYF.

The chain carries TRBV28 and TRBJ1-2; 7 nucleotides align to TRBD1. With 7 bases clipped from V and 5 bases from J, the junction kept 19 bases outside the gene matches. Germline V CDR1 and CDR2: MDHEN, SYDVKM. The CDR3 extends over 17 amino acids. The DNA for the CDR3 is TGTGCCAGCAACAGTGTAACCGGCAGGCAACAGGGGTATGGCTACACCTTC. Translation gives CASNSVTGRQQGYGYTF.

The chain carries TRBV5-4 and TRBJ2-5; D unclear. CDR1 SGHNT and CDR2 YYREEE come from the germline V gene (reference sequence). With 0 bases removed from V and 2 bases from J, the gap between germline ends came to 14 bases. The CDR3 sequence is 16 residues long. CDR3 region: CASSLAGVGAQETQYF. The CDR3, as DNA: TGTGCCAGCAGCTTGGCTGGGGTAGGCGCACAAGAGACCCAGTACTTC.

This chain uses TRBV5-1 with TRBJ1-1, with D unclear. Germline V gene data show CDR1 as SGHRS and CDR2 as YFSETQ. Trimming shortened V by 0 bases and J by 5 bases, and 14 bases separated the two germline ends. The CDR3 extends over 15 amino acids. CDR3 coding DNA: TGCGCCAGCAGCTTGGCCGGCAGCGAAGTGACTGAAGCTTTCTTT. Residues: CASSLAGSEVTEAFF.

The CDR3, as DNA: TGTGCCAGCAGCCCTCAGACAAACTATGGCTACACCTTC. This encodes CASSPQTNYGYTF. The chain employs TRBV11-2 and TRBJ1-2; the D is unclear. Germline V gene sequence: CDR1 SGHAT, CDR2 FQNNGV. The CDR3 extends over 13 amino acids. V lost 5 bases and J lost 2, with 9 bases in between. Drawing the rest from reference TRBV11-2 and TRBJ1-2, the complete variable domain is EAGVAQSPRYKIIEKRQSVAFWCNPISGHATLYWYQQILGQGPKLLIQFQNNGVVDDSQLPKDRFSAERLKGVDSTLKIQPAKLEDSAVYLCASSPQTNYGYTFGSGTRLTVV.

The chain links TRBV29-1 to TRBJ2-5; D possibly corresponds to TRBD1 (6 bases). This CDR3 contains 12 residues. Germline CDR1 is SQVTM and CDR2 is ANQGSEA. Trimming removed 5 bases from V and 2 bases from J, with 9 bases in between. CDR3 nucleotide sequence: TGCAGCGTTCTAGGACAGCAAGAGACCCAGTACTTC. Translation: CSVLGQQETQYF.

The V call is TRBV4-2, the J call TRBJ1-4; weak D call: TRBD1 (5 bases). The CDR3 loop spans 19 amino acids. V lost 3 bases, J lost 7 bases, and 27 bases lay in between. Per the germline V gene, CDR1 is LGHNA and CDR2 is YNFKEQ. In DNA, the CDR3 is TGTGCCAGCAGCCATCTGGGGGGAGCCCGACGCCGGATGACTGAAAAACTGTTTTTT. Translated: CASSHLGGARRRMTEKLFF.

The chain has TRBV4-2 and TRBJ1-2, with 8 bases identical to TRBD1. The CDR3 length is 16 residues. J was trimmed by 3 bases and V by 4 bases; bases with no gene match: 10. Per the germline V gene, CDR1 is LGHNA and CDR2 is YNFKEQ. DNA of the CDR3: TGTGCCAGCAGCCCGCAGCAGGGGGCAGGTGACTATGGCTACACCTTC. Protein sequence: CASSPQQGAGDYGYTF.

The chain joins TRBV28 to TRBJ2-7; 10 nucleotides agree with TRBD1. Germline trimming cut 1 base from V and 5 bases from J; bases unmatched to any gene: 2. CDR1 MDHEN and CDR2 SYDVKM come from the germline V gene. The CDR3 spans 14 residues. CDR3 bases: TGTGCCAGCAGTTTATCCGGGACAGGGGACGAGCAGTACTTC. It specifies CASSLSGTGDEQYF.

The sample holds one count of this clone. V and J are TRBV5-4 and TRBJ1-1; D is undetermined. Germline V gene sequence: CDR1 SGHNT, CDR2 YYREEE (reference sequence). This CDR3 spans 13 amino acids. V was pared by 5 bases and J by 2 bases, with 10 bases between. In DNA, the CDR3 is TGTGCCAGCAGACAAAGGGCCAACACTGAAGCTTTCTTT. It encodes CASRQRANTEAFF.

This chain connects TRBV6-5 to TRBJ1-2; D might be TRBD1 (5 bases). This CDR3 contains 13 residues. The V and J ends lost 0 bases and 6 bases respectively, with 8 bases between them. Germline values: CDR1 MNHEY, CDR2 SVGAGI. CDR3 residues: CASSYSRGNGYTF. CDR3 nucleotide sequence: TGTGCCAGCAGTTACTCGAGGGGCAATGGCTACACCTTC.

On this clone itself: At the DNA level, this CDR3 is encoded by other sequences in the same sample as well. This sequence joins TRBV5-1 and TRBJ2-7; 7 positions match TRBD1. The germline V gene encodes CDR1 SGHRS and CDR2 YFSETQ. CDR3 length equals 14 residues. The V gene end was trimmed by 3 bases and the J gene end by 0 bases; junction bases not matched to a gene: 3. The CDR3 sequence: CASSWTGTSYEQYF. CDR3 bases: TGCGCCAGCAGCTGGACAGGCACCTCCTACGAGCAGTACTTC.

The rearrangement links TRBV19 to TRBJ2-7; 9 bases match TRBD1. The CDR3 covers 18 residues. In germline, CDR1 is LNHDA, CDR2 SQIVND (reference sequence). J gave up 0 bases and V 4 bases, and 13 bases lay outside the gene matches. CDR3 loop: CASSTLPGQGFSSYEQYF. Written as DNA, the CDR3 is TGTGCCAGTAGTACCCTCCCGGGACAGGGTTTTAGCTCCTACGAGCAGTACTTC.

This chain's CDR3 is CASGSLAGENTQYF. DNA of the CDR3: TGTGCTAGTGGTTCGCTAGCGGGAGAAAATACGCAGTATTTT. This chain connects TRBV12-5 to TRBJ2-3; 10 positions match TRBD2. The CDR3 totals 14 residues. Germline-derived CDR1 and CDR2 are LGHNT and FRNRAP. Trimming at V came to 4 bases and at J to 7 bases, leaving 5 bases not matched to a gene. The whole variable domain, remainder taken from reference TRBV12-5 and TRBJ2-3, is DARVTQTPRHKVTEMGQEVTMRCQPILGHNTVFWYRQTMMQGLELLAYFRNRAPLDDSGMPKDRFSAEMPDATLATLKIQPSEPRDSAVYFCASGSLAGENTQYFGPGTRLTVL.

The rearrangement uses TRBV29-1 and TRBJ2-3; D is uncertain. Germline V CDR1 and CDR2: SQVTM, ANQGSEA. The ends were cut back, 4 bases at V and 2 bases at J, with 7 bases in the middle. The CDR3 is 12 residues long. CDR3 protein: CSVGQTTDTQYF. For the CDR3, the DNA is TGCAGCGTTGGGCAGACCACAGATACGCAGTATTTT.

This rearrangement joins TRBV21-1 to TRBJ2-7. TRBV21-1 is a known pseudogene. This CDR3 is 17 amino acids long. The CDR3 DNA reads TGTGCCAGCAGCAAAAATCCCCGGGCAGGCAGGAGCTACGAGCAGTACTTC. Protein sequence: CASSKNPRAGRSYEQYF.

This clone was found a few times. The V and J genes are TRBV18 and TRBJ1-1; possibly TRBD1 for D (5 bases). The germline V gene has CDR1 KGHSH and CDR2 LQKENI. Trimming took off 3 bases at V and 6 bases at J, with 11 bases between the two ends. This CDR3 contains 13 residues. CDR3 residues: CASSPQGSAEAFF. The CDR3, as DNA: TGTGCCAGCTCACCTCAGGGATCGGCTGAAGCTTTCTTT.

J is TRBJ1-5 and V is TRBV28; D ambiguous. CDR3 length equals 17 residues. V was clipped by 2 bases and J by 0 bases, with 14 bases between them. CDR1 is MDHEN, CDR2 SYDVKM, per germline. The CDR3 reads CASSLGQFPNSNQPQHF. In DNA form, the CDR3 reads TGTGCCAGCAGTTTAGGCCAGTTCCCAAATAGCAATCAGCCCCAGCATTTT.

The genes are TRBV30 and TRBJ2-3; tentatively, D is TRBD1 (6 bases). There are 13 residues in the CDR3. Germline CDR1 GTSNPN, CDR2 SVGIG (reference sequence). V shed 4 bases and J shed 2 bases, with 10 bases lying between them. The CDR3 DNA reads as TGTGCCTGGAATAAGGGGGTCACAGATACGCAGTATTTT. Residues: CAWNKGVTDTQYF.

The chain joins TRBV7-3 to TRBJ2-3; D not resolved. This CDR3 is built from 13 residues. The germline gives CDR1 SGHTA, CDR2 FQGTGA. Deletions cut 2 bases from V and 6 bases from J, with 9 bases between. The CDR3 sequence is CASSLGLLDTQYF. The CDR3 DNA follows: TGTGCCAGCAGCTTAGGGCTCTTGGATACGCAGTATTTT.

The V and J genes are TRBV9 and TRBJ2-3; D remains ambiguous. V lost 0 bases, J lost 1 base, and 18 bases lay in between. Germline assignment: CDR1 SGDLS and CDR2 YYNGEE. The CDR3 spans 18 residues. DNA of the CDR3: TGTGCCAGCAGCGTAGACATCGGGCTTCCTATAGGCACAGATACGCAGTATTTT. This codes for CASSVDIGLPIGTDTQYF.

V and J are TRBV19 and TRBJ2-1; 8 positions agree with TRBD2. From germline, CDR1 is LNHDA and CDR2 SQIVND (reference sequence). The CDR3 is made up of 17 amino acids. Germline trimming cut 8 bases from V and 4 bases from J; bases unmatched to any gene: 16. The CDR3 region has the DNA TGTGCCAGTTCTTCAAACCCACTAGCGGAGGTTTACAATGAGCAGTTCTTC. Encoded protein: CASSSNPLAEVYNEQFF.